The clone carrying this T cell receptor (beta chain) was seen a few times. Antigen specificity is unknown. For the second PCR, which ran for roughly 6 to 12 cycles, a sample-barcoded 5' primer and a J-beta primer mix were used. Carrying 12 random nucleotides, a template-switch adaptor labeled each individual cDNA molecule. TCRdb re-analysed the 5' RACE reads in MiXCR, keeping a single row per CDR3 protein. Of over a million distinct CDR3 sequences in the sample, approximately 38% were seen once. Total RNA extracted from each sample amounted to at least 6 micrograms. These data are taken from a study of blood T cells in healthy people across ages. Overall study findings and caveats: PBMCs were not sorted, which prevented a conclusive comparison of naive versus antigen-experienced cells.

The clonotype originates from a young woman in good health. Material: blood.

CDR3 coding DNA: TGTGCCCCGGGGAACACTGAAGCTTTCTTT. Its translation: CAPGNTEAFF. The chain combines TRBV12-5 with TRBJ1-1; D call uncertain. This CDR3 contains 10 residues. Germline V gene sequence: CDR1 LGHNT, CDR2 FRNRAP.